These 9 T cell receptor beta chains were all obtained from the same sample, sequenced in a study of blood T cell repertoires in COVID-19. The data were produced by immunoSEQ multiplex PCR, yet TCRdb's version contains in-frame clones alone and is incomplete. Found here are some 260,000 clones, approximately 88% of them singletons; the top ten hold about 9.4%. Sequencing was carried out using peripheral blood. These receptors came from a woman aged 70-85 years with COVID-19, enrolled during active disease.

The V and J genes are TRBV6-2 or TRBV6-3 and TRBJ2-3; D may be TRBD1 (5 bases). Trimming shortened V by 5 bases and J by 3 bases, and 15 bases separated the two germline ends. In germline, CDR1 is MNHEY, CDR2 SVGEGT. This CDR3 has 15 amino acids. In DNA, the CDR3 is TGTGCCAGCAGTACGAGGCAGGGATCGACAGATACGCAGTATTTT. This gives the protein CASSTRQGSTDTQYF.

The V gene is TRBV5-1, the J gene TRBJ2-7; 11 nucleotides match TRBD2. The germline V gene has CDR1 SGHRS and CDR2 YFSETQ. V lost 4 bases and J lost 0; bases outside the gene matches: 3. The CDR3 has 15 amino acids. Written as DNA, the CDR3 is TGCGCCAGCAGCCCAACTAGCGGGAGCTCCTACGAGCAGTACTTC. This gives the protein CASSPTSGSSYEQYF. Drawing the rest from reference TRBV5-1 and TRBJ2-7, the complete variable domain is KAGVTQTPRYLIKTRGQQVTLSCSPISGHRSVSWYQQTPGQGLQFLFEYFSETQRNKGNFPGRFSGRQFSNSRSEMNVSTLELGDSALYLCASSPTSGSSYEQYFGPGTRLTVT.

The gene calls are TRBV9 and TRBJ1-2, with TRBD1 as a possible D gene (5 bases). CDR3 length equals 15 residues. In germline, CDR1 is SGDLS, CDR2 YYNGEE. V lost 5 bases, J lost 2 bases, and 16 bases lay in between. The CDR3 protein is CASSDTIGVNYGYTF. In DNA, the CDR3 is TGTGCCAGCAGTGATACGATAGGGGTGAACTATGGCTACACCTTC.

The rearrangement joins TRBV5-4 to TRBJ1-1; D ambiguous. The CDR3 extends over 13 amino acids. CDR1 and CDR2 from the germline V gene are SGHNT and YYREEE (reference sequence). Trimming shortened V by 5 bases and J by 2 bases, and 10 bases separated the two germline ends. The CDR3 bases are TGTGCCAGCAGTTCAGACAAAAACACTGAAGCTTTCTTT. Protein sequence: CASSSDKNTEAFF.

J is TRBJ1-6 and V is TRBV30; no reliable D call. The germline V gene encodes CDR1 GTSNPN and CDR2 SVGIG (reference sequence). This CDR3 is 13 amino acids long. Between the trimmed V and J ends, which lost 5 bases and 13 bases, there was a span of 18 bases. The CDR3 nucleotides read TGTGCCTGGCGGGGAAGTCGGGTTGCTCCCCTCCACTTT. Its translation is CAWRGSRVAPLHF.

V gene TRBV6-1 combines with J gene TRBJ2-5; tentative D call: TRBD1 (6 bases). The V end lost 2 bases, the J end lost 6 bases, and 10 bases lay between the germline ends. The CDR3 runs to 13 residues. Germline V gives CDR1 MNHNS, CDR2 SASEGT. The CDR3 loop reads CASSETGRQTQYF. Written as DNA, the CDR3 is TGTGCCAGCAGTGAAACAGGGAGACAGACCCAGTACTTC.

The chain is built from TRBV29-1 and TRBJ1-2; maybe TRBD1 (6 bases). The CDR3 is 16 residues long. The V gene lost 7 bases and the J gene lost 0 bases, with 21 bases spanning the gap. The germline CDR1 and CDR2 sequences are SQVTM and ANQGSEA. The CDR3 DNA is TGCAGCGCTACTGAAACGGGACACCCTTCTAACTATGGCTACACCTTC. Translated, it gives CSATETGHPSNYGYTF.

The chain employs TRBV9 and TRBJ1-1; no clear D gene. Trimming removed 0 bases from V and 5 bases from J, with 11 bases in between. This CDR3 region has 14 residues. Looked up from germline, CDR1 is SGDLS and CDR2 is YYNGEE. CDR3 region: CASSVEGSETEAFF. In DNA, the CDR3 is TGTGCCAGCAGCGTAGAAGGCTCGGAGACTGAAGCTTTCTTT. The whole variable domain, remainder taken from reference TRBV9 and TRBJ1-1, is DSGVTQTPKHLITATGQRVTLRCSPRSGDLSVYWYQQSLDQGLQFLIQYYNGEERAKGNILERFSAQQFPDLHSELNLSSLELGDSALYFCASSVEGSETEAFFGQGTRLTVV.

This chain uses TRBV7-2 with TRBJ2-5, with 10 bases matching TRBD2. Germline CDR1 is SGHTA and CDR2 is FQGNSA. V lost 4 bases, J lost 5 bases, and 4 bases stayed unmatched. The CDR3 sequence is 14 residues long. The CDR3 bases are TGTGCCAGCAGCTCACTAGCGGGGTGGGAGACCCAGTACTTC. Translated: CASSSLAGWETQYF.